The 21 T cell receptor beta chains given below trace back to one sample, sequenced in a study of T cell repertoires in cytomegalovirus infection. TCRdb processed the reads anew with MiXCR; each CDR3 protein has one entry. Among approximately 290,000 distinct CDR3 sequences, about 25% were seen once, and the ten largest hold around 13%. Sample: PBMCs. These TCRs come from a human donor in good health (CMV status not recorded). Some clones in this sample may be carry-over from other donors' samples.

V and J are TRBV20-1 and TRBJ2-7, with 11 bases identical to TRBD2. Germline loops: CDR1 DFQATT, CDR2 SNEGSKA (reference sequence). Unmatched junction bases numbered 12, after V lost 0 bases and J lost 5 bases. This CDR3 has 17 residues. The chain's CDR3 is CSARDQVAGGPRDEQYF. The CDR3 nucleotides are TGCAGTGCTAGAGATCAAGTAGCGGGAGGGCCTCGGGACGAGCAGTACTTC.

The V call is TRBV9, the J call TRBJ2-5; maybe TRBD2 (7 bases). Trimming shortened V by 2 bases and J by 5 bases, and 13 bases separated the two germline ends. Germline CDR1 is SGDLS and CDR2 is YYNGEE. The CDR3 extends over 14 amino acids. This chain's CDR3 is CASSVRGAAETQYF. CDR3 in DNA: TGTGCCAGCAGCGTTCGGGGGGCGGCCGAGACCCAGTACTTC.

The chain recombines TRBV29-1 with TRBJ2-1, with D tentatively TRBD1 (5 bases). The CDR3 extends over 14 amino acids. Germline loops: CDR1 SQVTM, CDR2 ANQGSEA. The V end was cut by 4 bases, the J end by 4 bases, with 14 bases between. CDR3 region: CSVGRDRTYNEQFF. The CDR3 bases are TGCAGCGTTGGTCGAGACAGAACATACAATGAGCAGTTCTTC.

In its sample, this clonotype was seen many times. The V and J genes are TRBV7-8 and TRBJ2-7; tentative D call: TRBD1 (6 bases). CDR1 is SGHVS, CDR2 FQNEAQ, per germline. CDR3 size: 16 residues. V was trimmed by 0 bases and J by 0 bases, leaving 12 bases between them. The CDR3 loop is CASSLAHLGGSYEQYF. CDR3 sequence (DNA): TGTGCCAGCAGCTTAGCGCACTTAGGGGGCTCCTACGAGCAGTACTTC. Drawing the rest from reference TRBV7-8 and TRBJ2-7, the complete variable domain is GAGVSQSPRYKVAKRGQDVALRCDPISGHVSLFWYQQALGQGPEFLTYFQNEAQLDKSGLPSDRFFAERPEGSVSTLKIQRTQQEDSAVYLCASSLAHLGGSYEQYFGPGTRLTVT.

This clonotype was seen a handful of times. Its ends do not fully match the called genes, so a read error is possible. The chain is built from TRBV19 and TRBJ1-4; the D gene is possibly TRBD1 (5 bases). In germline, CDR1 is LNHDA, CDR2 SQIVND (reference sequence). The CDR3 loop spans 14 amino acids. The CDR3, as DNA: TGTGCCAGCAGTAGCAGGGCAACTAATGAAAAACTGTTTTTT. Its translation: CASSSRATNEKLFF.

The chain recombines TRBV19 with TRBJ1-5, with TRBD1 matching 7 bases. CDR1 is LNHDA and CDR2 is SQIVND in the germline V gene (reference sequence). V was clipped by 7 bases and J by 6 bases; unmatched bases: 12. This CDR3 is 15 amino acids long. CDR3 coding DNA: TGTGCCAGTATGACCGCCCCCAGGGGGACTCAGCCCCAGCATTTT. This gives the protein CASMTAPRGTQPQHF.

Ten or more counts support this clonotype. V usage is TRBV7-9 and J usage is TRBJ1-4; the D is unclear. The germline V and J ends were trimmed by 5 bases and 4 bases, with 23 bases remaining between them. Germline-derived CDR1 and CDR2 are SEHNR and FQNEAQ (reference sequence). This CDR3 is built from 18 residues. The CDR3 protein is CASSDEIISVGLNEKLFF. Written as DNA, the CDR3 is TGTGCCAGCAGCGACGAGATAATTTCGGTCGGCCTTAATGAAAAACTGTTTTTT.

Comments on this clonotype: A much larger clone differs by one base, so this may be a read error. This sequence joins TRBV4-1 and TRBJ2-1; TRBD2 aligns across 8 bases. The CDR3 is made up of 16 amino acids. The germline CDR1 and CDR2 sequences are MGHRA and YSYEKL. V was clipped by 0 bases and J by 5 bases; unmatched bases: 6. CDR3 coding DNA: TGCGCCAGCAGCCAAGATCGACTAGCGATCCACAATGAGCAGTTCTTC. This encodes CASSQDRLAIHNEQFF.

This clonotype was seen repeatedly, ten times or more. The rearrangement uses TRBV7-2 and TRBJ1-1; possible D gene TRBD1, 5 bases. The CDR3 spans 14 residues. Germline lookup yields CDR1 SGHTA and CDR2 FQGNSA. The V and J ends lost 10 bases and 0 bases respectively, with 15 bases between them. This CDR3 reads CATAQDPMNTEAFF. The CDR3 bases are TGTGCCACCGCACAGGACCCCATGAACACTGAAGCTTTCTTT.

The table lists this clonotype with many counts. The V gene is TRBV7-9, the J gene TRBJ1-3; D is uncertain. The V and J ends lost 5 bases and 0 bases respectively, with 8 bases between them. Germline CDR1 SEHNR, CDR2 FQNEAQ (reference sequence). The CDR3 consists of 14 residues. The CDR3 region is CASSRPSSGNTIYF. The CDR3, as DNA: TGTGCCAGCAGCCGCCCAAGCTCTGGAAACACCATATATTTT. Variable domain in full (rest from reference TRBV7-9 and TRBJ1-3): DTGVSQNPRHKITKRGQNVTFRCDPISEHNRLYWYRQTLGQGPEFLTYFQNEAQLEKSRLLSDRFSAERPKGSFSTLEIQRTEQGDSAMYLCASSRPSSGNTIYFGEGSWLTVV.

The CDR3 coding sequence is TGCAGCGTTGTGGAGGCCGGGGGCCGTGGCTACACCTTC. Amino acids: CSVVEAGGRGYTF. The chain joins TRBV29-1 to TRBJ1-2; D is perhaps TRBD1 (6 bases). CDR3 size: 13 residues. Looked up from germline, CDR1 is SQVTM and CDR2 is ANQGSEA. V was pared by 4 bases and J by 7 bases, with 16 bases between.

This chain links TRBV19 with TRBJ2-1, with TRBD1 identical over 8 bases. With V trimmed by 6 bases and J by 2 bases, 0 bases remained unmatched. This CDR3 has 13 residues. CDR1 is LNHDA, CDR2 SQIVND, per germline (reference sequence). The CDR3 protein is CASRGQAYNEQFF. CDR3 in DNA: TGTGCCAGTAGGGGACAGGCCTACAATGAGCAGTTCTTC.

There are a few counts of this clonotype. Here the CDR3 reads CASSSDETGAPYEQYF. The CDR3 DNA follows: TGTGCCAGCAGTTCGGACGAGACAGGGGCCCCCTACGAGCAGTACTTC. This sequence joins TRBV6-6 and TRBJ2-7, with 8 nucleotides matching TRBD1. Germline V gene sequence: CDR1 MNHNY, CDR2 SVGAGI (reference sequence). Trimming took 4 bases from V and 2 from J; bases not matched to a gene: 10. CDR3 length: 16 residues.

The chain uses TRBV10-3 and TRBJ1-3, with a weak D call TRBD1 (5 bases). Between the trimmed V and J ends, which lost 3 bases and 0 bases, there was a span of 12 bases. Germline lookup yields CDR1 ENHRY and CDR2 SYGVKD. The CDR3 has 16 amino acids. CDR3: CAISDGGTVSGNTIYF. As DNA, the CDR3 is TGTGCCATCAGTGACGGTGGGACCGTCTCTGGAAACACCATATATTTT.

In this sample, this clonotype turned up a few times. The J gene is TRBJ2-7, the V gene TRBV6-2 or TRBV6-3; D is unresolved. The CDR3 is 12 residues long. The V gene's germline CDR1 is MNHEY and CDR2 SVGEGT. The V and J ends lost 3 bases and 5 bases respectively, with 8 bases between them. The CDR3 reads CASSYGVHEQYF. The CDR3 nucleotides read TGTGCCAGCAGTTATGGGGTCCACGAGCAGTACTTC.

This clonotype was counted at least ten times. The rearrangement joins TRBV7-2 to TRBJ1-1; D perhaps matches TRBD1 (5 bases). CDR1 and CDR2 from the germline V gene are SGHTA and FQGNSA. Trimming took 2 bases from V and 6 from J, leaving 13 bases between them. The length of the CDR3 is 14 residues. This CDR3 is CASSLRQGLSEAFF. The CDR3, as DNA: TGTGCCAGCAGCTTACGGCAGGGACTCTCTGAAGCTTTCTTT.

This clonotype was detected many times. The CDR3 DNA is TGTGCCAGCAGCTTAAGGGGACAGGGATTGAACACTGAAGCTTTCTTT. Translation gives CASSLRGQGLNTEAFF. The V gene is TRBV7-2, the J gene TRBJ1-1; TRBD1 agrees at 9 bases. Trimming at V came to 2 bases and at J to 0 bases, leaving 4 bases not matched to a gene. The CDR3 contains 16 residues. CDR1 and CDR2 (germline): SGHTA, FQGNSA.

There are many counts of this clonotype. CDR3 coding DNA: TGTGCCAGCAGCTTAGGGGAATTAGCGGGAGCTCTGTCCTCCTACAATGAGCAGTTCTTC. Amino acid sequence: CASSLGELAGALSSYNEQFF. This rearrangement joins TRBV7-2 to TRBJ2-1, with 9 bases matching TRBD2. CDR3 length: 20 amino acids. From germline, CDR1 is SGHTA and CDR2 FQGNSA. V lost 1 base to trimming and J lost 0 bases; unmatched junction nucleotides: 13.

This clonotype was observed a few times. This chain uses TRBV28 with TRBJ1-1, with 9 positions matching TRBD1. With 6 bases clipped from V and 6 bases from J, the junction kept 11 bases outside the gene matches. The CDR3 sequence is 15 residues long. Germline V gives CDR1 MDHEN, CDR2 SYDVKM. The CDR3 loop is CASSPPGQGPPEAFF. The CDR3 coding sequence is TGTGCCAGCAGCCCACCGGGACAGGGACCCCCTGAAGCTTTCTTT.

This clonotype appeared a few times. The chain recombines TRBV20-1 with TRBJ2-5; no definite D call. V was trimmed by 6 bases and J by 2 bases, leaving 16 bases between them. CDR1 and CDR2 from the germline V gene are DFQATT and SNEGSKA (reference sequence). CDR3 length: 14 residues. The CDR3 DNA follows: TGCAGTGCGGACCCCTCCAAGGGTCAAGAGACCCAGTACTTC. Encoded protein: CSADPSKGQETQYF.

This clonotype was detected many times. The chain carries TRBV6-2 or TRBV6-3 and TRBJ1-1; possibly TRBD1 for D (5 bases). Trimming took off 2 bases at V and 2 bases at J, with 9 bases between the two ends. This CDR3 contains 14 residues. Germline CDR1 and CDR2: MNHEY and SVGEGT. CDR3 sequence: CASSYNGGNTEAFF. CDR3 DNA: TGTGCCAGCAGTTACAATGGGGGAAACACTGAAGCTTTCTTT.